This T cell receptor beta chain was identified in a study of radiation and T cells in renal cell carcinoma. Study details: Nephrectomy followed 15 Gy stereotactic body radiation by 4 weeks. Study-wide findings and caveats: Baseline intratumoral clonotype presence is unknown without pretreatment biopsies.

Time point of the sample: blood 2 weeks post-SBRT. As for treatment: 15 Gy SBRT to primary tumor, nephrectomy 4 weeks later. Blood was sampled at baseline, 2 weeks and 4 weeks after SBRT. Assay: immunoSEQ multiplex PCR; the TCRdb copy retains only in-frame clones and omits some. The data show 150,000 to 180,000 clones, roughly 87% seen once. A word on this clone: Its antigen is undetermined.

The CDR3 consists of 13 residues. Per the germline V gene, CDR1 is LNHDA and CDR2 is SQIVND (reference sequence). V gave up 8 bases and J gave up 6 bases, with 13 bases separating them. Sequenced here: blood, sampled from a patient whose treatment included radiotherapy and nephrectomy. The gene calls are TRBV19 and TRBJ2-2; possible D gene TRBD1, 6 bases. The receptor's source is a woman in her forties or fifties with renal cell carcinoma. The CDR3 sequence: CASVQGTPGELFF. The CDR3, as DNA: TGTGCCAGTGTACAGGGTACTCCCGGGGAGCTGTTTTTT.